This T cell receptor (beta chain) was obtained from a study of cytomegalovirus exposure and HLA in healthy donors. The study's findings and limits: It was reported in a later analysis that an Asian-associated ancestry cluster showed fewer N-insertions than the 666-donor mean. In a later analysis, CMV-associated beta chains were mostly HLA-associated, it appeared.

A multiplex PCR was run with 60 Vbeta primers and 13 Jbeta primers. Some clones are missing from TCRdb's copy, which holds only in-frame ones; the method was immunoSEQ multiplex PCR. The sample contains about 190,000 clones, about 69% of which appear only once. The V and J ends lost 4 bases and 6 bases respectively, with 19 bases between them. Germline V gene lookup returns CDR1 LGHNA and CDR2 YNFKEQ. This CDR3 spans 15 amino acids. With respect to this clone: Its antigen is not identified.

Sequenced input: PBMCs. The clonotype comes from a young man in good health and CMV-seropositive. The chain couples TRBV4-2 to TRBJ2-7; D is possibly TRBD2 (6 bases). The CDR3 nucleotides are TGTGCCAGCAGCCGGGGGGAAATAGCCGGTGGCGAGCAGTACTTC. Residues: CASSRGEIAGGEQYF.